Following are 6 T cell receptor beta chains from one sample sequenced in a study of shared clonotypes between healthy human individuals. Naive CD8 populations comprised CD45RO-negative cells positively selected for CCR7, excluding terminally differentiated effector memory CD45RA+ cells. Profiled with immunoSEQ multiplex PCR; TCRdb holds only in-frame clones, not every one. Of around 640,000 clones in the sample, 96% were seen once. Sequencing used naive CD8+ T cells sorted from blood. The origin of the receptors is a woman aged 30 to 39 in good health.

V and J are TRBV29-1 and TRBJ2-7; no reliable D call. Germline CDR1 reads SQVTM; CDR2 reads ANQGSEA. CDR3 size: 12 residues. V dropped 5 bases and J dropped 5 bases, with 13 bases sitting between them. The CDR3 reads CSVLGPAHEQYF. In nucleotides, the CDR3 is TGCAGCGTTTTAGGGCCCGCCCACGAGCAGTACTTC.

This chain joins TRBV19 and TRBJ2-1; possibly TRBD1 or TRBD2 for D (5 bases each). Germline assignment: CDR1 LNHDA and CDR2 SQIVND (reference sequence). CDR3 length equals 16 residues. The V gene lost 2 bases and the J gene lost 10 bases, with 21 bases spanning the gap. The CDR3 reads CASSIIRLGSRDEQFF. CDR3 sequence (DNA): TGTGCCAGTAGTATAATCCGACTGGGATCTAGGGACGAGCAGTTCTTC.

The V call is TRBV2, the J call TRBJ1-1; D is unclear. Germline-derived CDR1 and CDR2 are SNHLY and FYNNEI. The CDR3 is made up of 12 amino acids. V gave up 8 bases and J gave up 1 base, with 8 bases separating them. The CDR3 spells CASLGQNTEAFF. Written as DNA, the CDR3 is TGTGCCAGCTTGGGCCAGAACACTGAAGCTTTCTTT.

This sequence joins TRBV28 and TRBJ2-3, with 8 bases fitting TRBD1. The CDR3 consists of 14 residues. Germline assignment: CDR1 MDHEN and CDR2 SYDVKM. The V gene end was trimmed by 6 bases and the J gene end by 4 bases; junction bases not matched to a gene: 6. CDR3 amino acids: CASRGQGVPDTQYF. The CDR3 DNA reads TGTGCCAGCAGAGGACAGGGCGTCCCAGATACGCAGTATTTT.

The chain has TRBV15 and TRBJ2-5; 7 nucleotides match TRBD1. The closer fit of TRBJ2-7 to the DNA end suggests the J call may be wrong. CDR3 length equals 16 residues. Germline CDR1 and CDR2: LNHNV and YYDKDF (reference sequence). The CDR3 DNA reads TGTGCCACCAGCACTGGGACAGAGCGGAGTACCTACGAGCAGTACTTC. Its translation is CATSTGTERSTYEQYF.

The chain carries TRBV7-9 and TRBJ2-7; D is undetermined. CDR3 size: 13 residues. The germline V gene encodes CDR1 SEHNR and CDR2 FQNEAQ (reference sequence). Trimming left V 5 bases short and J 6 bases short, with 14 bases between. CDR3 nucleotides: TGTGCCAGCAGCCAGGCCGACCGGCGCGAGCAGTACTTC. Residues: CASSQADRREQYF.